This TCR beta chain was found in a study of blood T cell repertoires in COVID-19. Study-wide background: Samples representing acute and convalescent COVID-19 were sourced from the United States, Italy and Spain.

There are 14 residues in the CDR3. CDR1 and CDR2 (germline): SGHVS, FQNEAQ. V dropped 7 bases and J dropped 2; count of bases not matched to a gene: 6. The data were produced by immunoSEQ multiplex PCR, yet TCRdb's version contains in-frame clones alone and is incomplete. This sample carries about 140,000 clones, 70% to 90% of them seen once, and the ten largest clones take around 3.2%. Those enrolled, adults aged 18 to 89 years, came from 25 or so US areas. The sequenced material came from PBMCs or T cells enriched from blood (not recorded which). This chain connects TRBV7-8 to TRBJ2-3, with TRBD2 matching over 7 bases. The clonotype was recovered from a woman between 45 and 65 years old with acute COVID-19. CDR3: CASIPREVTDTQYF. DNA of the CDR3: TGTGCCAGCATCCCCCGGGAGGTCACAGATACGCAGTATTTT.